This TCR beta chain originates from a study of blood T cell repertoires in COVID-19. Study context: Samples taken during acute and convalescent COVID-19 were collected in the United States, Italy and Spain. PBMCs, B-cell-depleted T cells, or T cells were the source of the cDNA or gDNA that made up the material.

Original processing methods: Amplification of reference gene primers was used by the study to estimate nucleated cell counts. TCRdb keeps only in-frame clones here, not all; method: immunoSEQ multiplex PCR. The V and J calls and the clone size are those of that table, but D and trimming were determined from the DNA. Among about 94,000 clones, 75% to 85% were seen once, and the ten largest hold around a fifth. This clone has just a few counts. This sequence originates from a human donor in a cohort sampled during active COVID-19. What was sequenced was peripheral blood.

CDR3 bases: TGTGCCAGCTCACCAGGGACAGGGGCCGGGGAGCTGTTTTTT. This translates into CASSPGTGAGELFF. The chain is built from TRBV18 and TRBJ2-2, with 10 positions matching TRBD1. The junction had 0 bases not matched to a gene; V was cut back by 2 bases and J by 6 bases. The CDR3 length is 14 residues. The germline V gene has CDR1 KGHSH and CDR2 LQKENI.